This entry features one TCR beta chain sequence. These data belong to a study of shared clonotypes between healthy human individuals. This CDR3 is 15 amino acids long. Germline V gene sequence: CDR1 MNHNS, CDR2 SASEGT. The germline V and J ends were trimmed by 3 bases and 2 bases, with 11 bases remaining between them. TCRdb's table, derived via immunoSEQ multiplex PCR, lists solely in-frame clones and lacks some. Among around 1.1 million clones listed, approximately 80% were seen once. Naive CD4+ cells were CD45RA-selected; the remaining cells were memory. Sequencing input: memory CD4+ T cells from PBMCs. Subset: CD45RA-negative fraction. The sequence derives from a man between 18 and 29 years old in good health. Some clones in this sample may be carry-over from other donors' samples. The chain is built from TRBV6-1 and TRBJ2-4; D unclear. CDR3 in DNA: TGTGCCAGCAGTGAGAGTTCGATTTCCAAAAACATTCAGTACTTC. It yields the protein CASSESSISKNIQYF.